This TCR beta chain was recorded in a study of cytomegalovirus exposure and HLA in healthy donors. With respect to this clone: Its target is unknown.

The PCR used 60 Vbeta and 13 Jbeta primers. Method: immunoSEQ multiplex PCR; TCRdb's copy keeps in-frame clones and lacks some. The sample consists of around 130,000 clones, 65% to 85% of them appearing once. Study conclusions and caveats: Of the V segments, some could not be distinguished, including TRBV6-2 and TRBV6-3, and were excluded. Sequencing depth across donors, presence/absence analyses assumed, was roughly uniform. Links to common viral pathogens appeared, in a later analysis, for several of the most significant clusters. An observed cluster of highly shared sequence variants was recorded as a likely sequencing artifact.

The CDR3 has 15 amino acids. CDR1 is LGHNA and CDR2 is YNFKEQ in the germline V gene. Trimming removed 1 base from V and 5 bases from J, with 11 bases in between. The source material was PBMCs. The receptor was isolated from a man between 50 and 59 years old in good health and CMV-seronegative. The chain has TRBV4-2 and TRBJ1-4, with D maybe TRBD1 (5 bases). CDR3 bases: TGTGCCAGCAGCCAAGTCGGGGGAAACAATGAAAAACTGTTTTTT. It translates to CASSQVGGNNEKLFF.